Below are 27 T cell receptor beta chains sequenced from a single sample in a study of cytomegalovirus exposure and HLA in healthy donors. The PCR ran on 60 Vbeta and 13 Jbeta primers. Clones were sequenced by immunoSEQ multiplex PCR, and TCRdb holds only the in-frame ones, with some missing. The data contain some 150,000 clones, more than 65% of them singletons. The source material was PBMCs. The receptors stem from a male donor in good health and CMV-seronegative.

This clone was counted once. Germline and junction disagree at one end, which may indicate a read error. The CDR3 DNA sequence: TGTTCCAGCAGCGGTAGCGGCTTAGCCAAAAACATTCAGTACTTC. This encodes CSSSGSGLAKNIQYF. The chain has TRBV7-9 and TRBJ2-4; maybe TRBD2 (6 bases). Per the germline V gene, CDR1 is SEHNR and CDR2 is FQNEAQ (reference sequence). The CDR3 sequence is 15 residues long.

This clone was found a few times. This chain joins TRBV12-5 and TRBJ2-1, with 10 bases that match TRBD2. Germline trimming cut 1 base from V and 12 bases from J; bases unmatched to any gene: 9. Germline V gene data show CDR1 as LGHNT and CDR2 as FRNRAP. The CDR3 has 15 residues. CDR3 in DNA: TGTGCTAGTGGTTTGGAAACTAGCGGGACCTCAGGGCAGTTCTTC. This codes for CASGLETSGTSGQFF.

The CDR3 sequence is CASSFDRGGYTF. The CDR3 DNA reads as TGTGCCAGCAGTTTCGACAGGGGTGGCTACACCTTC. The chain recombines TRBV6-6 with TRBJ1-2; 8 bases match TRBD1. The CDR3 consists of 12 residues. The junction had 2 bases not matched to a gene; V was cut back by 4 bases and J by 7 bases. Germline-derived CDR1 and CDR2 are MNHNY and SVGAGI (reference sequence).

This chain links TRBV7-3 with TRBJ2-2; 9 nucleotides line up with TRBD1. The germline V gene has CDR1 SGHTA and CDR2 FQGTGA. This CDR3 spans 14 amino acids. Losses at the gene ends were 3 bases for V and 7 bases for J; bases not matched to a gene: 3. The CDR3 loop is CASSFTGGDGELFF. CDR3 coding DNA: TGTGCCAGCAGCTTTACAGGGGGCGACGGGGAGCTGTTTTTT.

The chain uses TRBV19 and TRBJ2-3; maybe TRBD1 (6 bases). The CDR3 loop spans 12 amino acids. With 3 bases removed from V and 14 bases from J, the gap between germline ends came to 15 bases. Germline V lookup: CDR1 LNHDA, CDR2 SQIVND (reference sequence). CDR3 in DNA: TGTGCCAGTAGTATCGAAGGGGGAATGAGGTATTTT. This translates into CASSIEGGMRYF.

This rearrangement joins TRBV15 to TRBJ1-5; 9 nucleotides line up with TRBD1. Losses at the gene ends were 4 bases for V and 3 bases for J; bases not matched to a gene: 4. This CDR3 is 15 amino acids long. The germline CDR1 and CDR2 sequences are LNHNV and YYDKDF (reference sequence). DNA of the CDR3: TGTGCCACCAGCACCGACAGGGGGAACAATCAGCCCCAGCATTTT. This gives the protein CATSTDRGNNQPQHF.

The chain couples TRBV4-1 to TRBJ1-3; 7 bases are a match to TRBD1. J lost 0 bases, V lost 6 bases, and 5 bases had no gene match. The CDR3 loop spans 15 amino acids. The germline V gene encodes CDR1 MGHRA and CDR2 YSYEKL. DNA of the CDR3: TGCGCCAGCAGGAGCAGGGGGTACTCTGGAAACACCATATATTTT. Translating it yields CASRSRGYSGNTIYF.

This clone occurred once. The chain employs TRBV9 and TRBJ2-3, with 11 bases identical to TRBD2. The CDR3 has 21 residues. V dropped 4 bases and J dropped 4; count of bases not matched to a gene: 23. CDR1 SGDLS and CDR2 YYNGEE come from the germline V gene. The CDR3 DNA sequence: TGTGCCAGCAGCCCACACCGGAGACTAGCGGGACCCTTACAGACTGCAGATACGCAGTATTTT. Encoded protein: CASSPHRRLAGPLQTADTQYF.

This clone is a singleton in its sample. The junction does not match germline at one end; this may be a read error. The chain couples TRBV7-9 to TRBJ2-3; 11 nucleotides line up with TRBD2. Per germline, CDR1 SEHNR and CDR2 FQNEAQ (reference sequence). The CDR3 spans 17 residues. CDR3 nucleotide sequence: TGTTCCAGCAGTCCTACCCGACTAGCGGGATCTCCAGATACGCAGTATTTT. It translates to CSSSPTRLAGSPDTQYF.

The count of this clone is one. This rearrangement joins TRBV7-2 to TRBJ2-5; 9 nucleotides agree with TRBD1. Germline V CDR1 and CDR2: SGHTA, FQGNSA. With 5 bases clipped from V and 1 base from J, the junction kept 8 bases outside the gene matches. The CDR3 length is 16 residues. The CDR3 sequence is CASSKRTGVIQETQYF. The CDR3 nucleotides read TGTGCCAGCAGCAAGCGGACAGGGGTGATCCAAGAGACCCAGTACTTC.

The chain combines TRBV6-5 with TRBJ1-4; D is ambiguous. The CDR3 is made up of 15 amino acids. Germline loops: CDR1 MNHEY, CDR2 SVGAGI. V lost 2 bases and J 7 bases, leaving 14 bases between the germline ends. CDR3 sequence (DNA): TGTGCCAGCAGTTACGGCGGCGGTGAGAGTGAAAAACTGTTTTTT. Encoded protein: CASSYGGGESEKLFF.

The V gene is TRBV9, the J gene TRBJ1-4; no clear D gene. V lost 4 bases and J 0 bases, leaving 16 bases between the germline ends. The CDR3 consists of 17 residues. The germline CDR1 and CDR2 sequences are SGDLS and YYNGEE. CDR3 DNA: TGTGCCAGCAGCCCCCCTCACGGCGAGGCAACTAATGAAAAACTGTTTTTT. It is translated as CASSPPHGEATNEKLFF.

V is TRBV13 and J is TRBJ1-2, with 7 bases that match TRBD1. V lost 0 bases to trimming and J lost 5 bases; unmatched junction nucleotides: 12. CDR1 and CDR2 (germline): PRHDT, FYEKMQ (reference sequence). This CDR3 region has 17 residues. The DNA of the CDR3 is TGTGCCAGCAGCTTAGGTATTTTGGGACAGCAGCTTTATGGCTACACCTTC. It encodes CASSLGILGQQLYGYTF.

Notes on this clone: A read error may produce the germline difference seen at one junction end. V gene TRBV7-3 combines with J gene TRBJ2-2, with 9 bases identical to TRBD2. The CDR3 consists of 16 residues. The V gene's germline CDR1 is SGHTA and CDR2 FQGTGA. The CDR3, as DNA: TGTGCCAGCAGCCGCTTTTCTAGCGGGACCTCCGGGGAGCTGCTTTTT. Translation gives CASSRFSSGTSGELLF.

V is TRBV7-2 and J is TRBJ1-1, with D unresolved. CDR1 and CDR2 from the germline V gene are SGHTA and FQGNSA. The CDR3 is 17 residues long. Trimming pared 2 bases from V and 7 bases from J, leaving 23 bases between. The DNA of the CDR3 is TGTGCCAGCAGCTTATCGTCCCTGGCTGGCCAGATATTTGAAGCTTTCTTT. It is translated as CASSLSSLAGQIFEAFF.

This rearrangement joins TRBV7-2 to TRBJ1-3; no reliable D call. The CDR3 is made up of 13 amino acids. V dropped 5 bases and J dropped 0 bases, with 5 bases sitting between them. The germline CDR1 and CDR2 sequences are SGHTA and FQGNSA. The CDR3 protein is CASSPGSGNTIYF. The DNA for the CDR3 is TGTGCCAGCAGCCCCGGCTCTGGAAACACCATATATTTT.

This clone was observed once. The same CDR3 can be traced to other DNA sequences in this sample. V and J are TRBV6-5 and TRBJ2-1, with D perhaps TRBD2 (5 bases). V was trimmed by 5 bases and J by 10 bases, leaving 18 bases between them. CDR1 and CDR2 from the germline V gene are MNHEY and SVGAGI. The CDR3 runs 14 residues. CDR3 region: CASSRARGGNEQFF. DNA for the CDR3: TGTGCCAGCAGTCGGGCCCGGGGTGGGAACGAGCAGTTCTTC.

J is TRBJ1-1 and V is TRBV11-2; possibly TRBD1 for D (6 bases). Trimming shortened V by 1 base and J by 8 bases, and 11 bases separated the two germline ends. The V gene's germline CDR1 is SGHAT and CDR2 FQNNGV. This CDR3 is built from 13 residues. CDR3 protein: CASSLAGAPEAFF. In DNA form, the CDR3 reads TGTGCCAGCAGCTTAGCAGGGGCGCCGGAAGCTTTCTTT.

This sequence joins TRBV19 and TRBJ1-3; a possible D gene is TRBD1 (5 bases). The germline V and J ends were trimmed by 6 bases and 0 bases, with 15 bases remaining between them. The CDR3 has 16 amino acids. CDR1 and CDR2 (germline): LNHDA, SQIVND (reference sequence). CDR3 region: CASSFDSWPSGNTIYF. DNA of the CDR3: TGTGCCAGTAGCTTTGACAGCTGGCCCTCTGGAAACACCATATATTTT.

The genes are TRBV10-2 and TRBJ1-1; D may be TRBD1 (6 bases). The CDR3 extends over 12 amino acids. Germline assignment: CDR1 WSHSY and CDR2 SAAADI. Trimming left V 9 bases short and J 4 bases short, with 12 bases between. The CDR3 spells CASEGVPTEAFF. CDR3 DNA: TGCGCCAGTGAGGGGGTTCCCACTGAAGCTTTCTTT.

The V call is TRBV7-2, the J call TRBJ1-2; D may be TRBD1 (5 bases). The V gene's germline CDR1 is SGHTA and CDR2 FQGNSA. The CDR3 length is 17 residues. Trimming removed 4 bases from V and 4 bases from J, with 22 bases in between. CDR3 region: CASSSIINKGQSYGYTF. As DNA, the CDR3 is TGTGCCAGCAGCTCCATTATTAATAAGGGGCAGTCCTATGGCTACACCTTC.

CDR3 sequence reads: CASSFGQGKQETQYF. CDR3 nucleotide sequence: TGTGCCAGCAGCTTCGGACAGGGGAAACAAGAGACCCAGTACTTC. The rearrangement uses TRBV7-9 and TRBJ2-5; 9 nucleotides align to TRBD1. This CDR3 comprises 15 residues. The V and J ends lost 3 bases and 2 bases, in that order; junction bases with no gene match: 4. Germline V CDR1 and CDR2: SEHNR, FQNEAQ (reference sequence).

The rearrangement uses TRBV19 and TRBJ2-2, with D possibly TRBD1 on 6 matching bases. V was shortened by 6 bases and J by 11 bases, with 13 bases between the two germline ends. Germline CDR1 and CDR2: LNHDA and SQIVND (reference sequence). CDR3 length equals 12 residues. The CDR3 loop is CASSIGTQELFF. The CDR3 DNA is TGTGCCAGTAGCATCGGGACACAAGAGCTGTTTTTT.

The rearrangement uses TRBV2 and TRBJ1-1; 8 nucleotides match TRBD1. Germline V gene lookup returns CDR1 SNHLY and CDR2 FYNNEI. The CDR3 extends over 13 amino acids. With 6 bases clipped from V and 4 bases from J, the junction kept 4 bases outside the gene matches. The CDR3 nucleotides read TGTGCCAGCAGGGACAGGGTCAGCACTGAAGCTTTCTTT. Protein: CASRDRVSTEAFF.

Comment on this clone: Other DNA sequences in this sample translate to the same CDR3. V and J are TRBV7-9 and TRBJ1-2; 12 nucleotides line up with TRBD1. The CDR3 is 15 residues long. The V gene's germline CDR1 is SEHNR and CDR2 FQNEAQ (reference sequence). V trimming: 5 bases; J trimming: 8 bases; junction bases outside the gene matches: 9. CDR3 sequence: CASSEGTGGERGYTF. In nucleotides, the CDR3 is TGTGCCAGCAGCGAAGGGACAGGGGGCGAGAGAGGCTACACCTTC.

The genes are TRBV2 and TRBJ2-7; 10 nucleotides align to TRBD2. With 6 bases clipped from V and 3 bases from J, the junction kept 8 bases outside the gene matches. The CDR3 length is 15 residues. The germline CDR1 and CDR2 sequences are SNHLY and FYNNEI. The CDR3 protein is CASSQGASGGYEQYF. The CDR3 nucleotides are TGTGCCAGCAGCCAAGGGGCTAGCGGGGGCTACGAGCAGTACTTC.

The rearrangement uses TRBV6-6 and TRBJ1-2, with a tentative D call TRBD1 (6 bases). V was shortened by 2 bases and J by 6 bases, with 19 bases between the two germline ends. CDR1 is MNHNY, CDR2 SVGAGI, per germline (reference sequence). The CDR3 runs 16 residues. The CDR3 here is CASSYPRDNNDHGYTF. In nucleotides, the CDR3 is TGTGCCAGCAGTTACCCCCGGGACAACAACGATCATGGCTACACCTTC.